The 7 T cell receptor beta chains below come from one sample, sequenced in a study of Graves' ophthalmopathy and Graves' hyperthyroidism. Scientists amplified the TCR beta CDR3 regions from RNA transcripts. Second-round multiplex PCR followed a first-round RT-PCR using HTBI primers. TCRdb recomputed calls from the multiplex PCR reads with MiXCR, one row per CDR3 protein. The sample lists some 1.1 million distinct CDR3 sequences, around a third occurring once. Sequencing was done on a sample of peripheral blood or thyroid tissue (not recorded which). The receptors originated from an adult man with Graves' hyperthyroidism.

The chain is built from TRBV7-8 and TRBJ2-7; TRBD2 aligns across 7 bases. The germline V gene encodes CDR1 SGHVS and CDR2 FQNEAQ. The CDR3 covers 14 residues. The J segment lost 6 bases and the V segment lost 2 bases, leaving 7 bases of the junction unmatched. As DNA, the CDR3 is TGTGCCAGCAGCTTAAAGCGGGGAGTGGTCGAGCAGTACTTC. Amino acids: CASSLKRGVVEQYF.

The chain combines TRBV7-9 with TRBJ2-6, with D tentatively TRBD1 (5 bases). Germline assignment: CDR1 SEHNR and CDR2 FQNEAQ (reference sequence). V was cut by 5 bases and J by 1 base, with 21 bases left in between. The CDR3 runs to 19 residues. The CDR3 bases are TGTGCCAGCAGCCTCCCTGTTGGGGCTCCATCATCTGGGGCCAACGTCCTGACTTTC. It yields the protein CASSLPVGAPSSGANVLTF.

This clonotype was detected only a few times. It may be a read error: a sequence one base away is much more abundant. This chain links TRBV7-2 with TRBJ1-6; no firm D call. This CDR3 spans 13 amino acids. The germline CDR1 and CDR2 sequences are SGHTA and FQGNSA. The DNA of the CDR3 is TGTGCCAACAGCTTATACTGGAATTCACCCCTCCACTTT. Translating it yields CANSLYWNSPLHF. Variable domain in full (rest from reference TRBV7-2 and TRBJ1-6): GAGVSQSPSNKVTEKGKDVELRCDPISGHTALYWYRQSLGQGLEFLIYFQGNSAPDKSGLPSDRFSAERTGGSVSTLTIQRTQQEDSAVYLCANSLYWNSPLHFGNGTRLTVT.

This chain connects TRBV2 to TRBJ2-5, with no clear D. The germline gives CDR1 SNHLY, CDR2 FYNNEI. V was trimmed by 4 bases and J by 9 bases, leaving 15 bases between them. The CDR3 consists of 13 residues. The CDR3 is CASSVGVPQPQYF. In DNA, the CDR3 is TGTGCCAGCAGTGTAGGCGTACCTCAGCCCCAGTACTTC.

V usage is TRBV7-2 and J usage is TRBJ2-2; TRBD1 is a possible D gene (6 bases). The CDR3 has 13 amino acids. V lost 4 bases, J lost 6 bases, and 9 bases lay in between. The germline V gene has CDR1 SGHTA and CDR2 FQGNSA. The DNA for the CDR3 is TGTGCCAGCAGCTCGAGACAGGCCGGGGAGCTGTTTTTT. It translates to CASSSRQAGELFF.

As concerns this clonotype: Just one base apart from a much larger clone, this may be a read error. This chain uses TRBV20-1 with TRBJ1-2; D is perhaps TRBD1 (5 bases). CDR1 and CDR2 from the germline V gene are DFQATT and SNEGSKA (reference sequence). The CDR3 sequence is 11 residues long. The CDR3 reads CNARGPYGYTF. In DNA form, the CDR3 reads TGCAATGCTAGGGGACCGTATGGCTACACCTTC.

This clonotype was counted many times. V is TRBV20-1 and J is TRBJ2-7; 7 nucleotides align to TRBD2. CDR3 length: 11 amino acids. CDR1 and CDR2 (germline): DFQATT, SNEGSKA (reference sequence). The CDR3 nucleotides read TGCAGGCTCGGGACGGGGGGCGAGCAGTACTTC. It specifies CRLGTGGEQYF.